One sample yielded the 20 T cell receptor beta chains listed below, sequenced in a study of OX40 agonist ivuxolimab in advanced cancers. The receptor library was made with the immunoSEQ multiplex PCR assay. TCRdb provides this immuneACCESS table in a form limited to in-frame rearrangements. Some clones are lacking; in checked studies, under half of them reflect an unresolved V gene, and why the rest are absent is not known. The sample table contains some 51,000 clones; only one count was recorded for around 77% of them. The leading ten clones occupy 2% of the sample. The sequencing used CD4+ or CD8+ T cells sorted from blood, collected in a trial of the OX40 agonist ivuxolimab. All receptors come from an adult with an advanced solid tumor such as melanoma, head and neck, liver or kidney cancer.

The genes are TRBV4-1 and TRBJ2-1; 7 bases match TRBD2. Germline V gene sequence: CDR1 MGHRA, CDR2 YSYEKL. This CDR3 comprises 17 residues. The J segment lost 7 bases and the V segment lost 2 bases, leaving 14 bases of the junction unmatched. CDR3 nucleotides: TGCGCCAGCAGCCAACCTGGAAGGCAGCGGGGTCCTAATGAGCAGTTCTTC. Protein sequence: CASSQPGRQRGPNEQFF.

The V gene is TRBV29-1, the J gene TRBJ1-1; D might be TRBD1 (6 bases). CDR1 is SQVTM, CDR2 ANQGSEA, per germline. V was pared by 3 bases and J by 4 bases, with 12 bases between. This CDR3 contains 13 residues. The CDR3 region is CSVDLTGGTEAFF. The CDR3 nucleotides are TGCAGCGTTGACTTGACAGGTGGCACTGAAGCTTTCTTT.

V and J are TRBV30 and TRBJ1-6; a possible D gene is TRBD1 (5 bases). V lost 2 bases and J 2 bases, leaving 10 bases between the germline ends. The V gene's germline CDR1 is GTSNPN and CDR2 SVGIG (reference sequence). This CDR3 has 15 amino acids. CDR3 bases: TGTGCCTGGAGTCCAACGACAGCCTATAATTCACCCCTCCACTTT. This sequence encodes CAWSPTTAYNSPLHF.

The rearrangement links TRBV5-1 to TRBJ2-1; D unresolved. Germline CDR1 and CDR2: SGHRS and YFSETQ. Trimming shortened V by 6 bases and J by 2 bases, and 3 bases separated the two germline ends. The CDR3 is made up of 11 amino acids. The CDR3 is CASKTYNEQFF. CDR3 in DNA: TGCGCCAGCAAAACCTACAATGAGCAGTTCTTC.

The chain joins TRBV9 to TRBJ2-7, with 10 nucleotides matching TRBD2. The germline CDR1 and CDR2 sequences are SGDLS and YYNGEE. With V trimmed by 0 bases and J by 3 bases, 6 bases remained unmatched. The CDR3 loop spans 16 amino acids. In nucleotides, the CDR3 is TGTGCCAGCAGCGTAGGGACTAGCGGAGGAAACTACGAGCAGTACTTC. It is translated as CASSVGTSGGNYEQYF.

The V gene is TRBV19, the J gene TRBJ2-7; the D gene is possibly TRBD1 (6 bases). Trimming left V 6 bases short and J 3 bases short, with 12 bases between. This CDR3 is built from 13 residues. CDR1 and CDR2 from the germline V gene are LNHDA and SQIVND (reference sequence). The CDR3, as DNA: TGTGCCAGTAGCCGCCGGGACAACTACGAGCAGTACTTC. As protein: CASSRRDNYEQYF. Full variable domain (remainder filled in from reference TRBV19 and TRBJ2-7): DGGITQSPKYLFRKEGQNVTLSCEQNLNHDAMYWYRQDPGQGLRLIYYSQIVNDFQKGDIAEGYSVSREKKESFPLTVTSAQKNPTAFYLCASSRRDNYEQYFGPGTRLTVT.

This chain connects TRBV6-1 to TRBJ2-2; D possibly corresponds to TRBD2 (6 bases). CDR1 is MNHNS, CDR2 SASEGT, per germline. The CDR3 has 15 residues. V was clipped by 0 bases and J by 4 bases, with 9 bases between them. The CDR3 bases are TGTGCCAGCAGTGAAGCGGGGGGAGGCACCGGGGAGCTGTTTTTT. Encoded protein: CASSEAGGGTGELFF.

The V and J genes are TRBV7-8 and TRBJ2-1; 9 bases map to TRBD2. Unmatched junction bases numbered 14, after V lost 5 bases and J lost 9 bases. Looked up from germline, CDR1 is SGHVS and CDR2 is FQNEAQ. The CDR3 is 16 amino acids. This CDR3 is CASSRNSGGSQGEQFF. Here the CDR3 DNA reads TGTGCCAGCAGCCGCAATAGCGGGGGATCTCAGGGTGAGCAGTTCTTC.

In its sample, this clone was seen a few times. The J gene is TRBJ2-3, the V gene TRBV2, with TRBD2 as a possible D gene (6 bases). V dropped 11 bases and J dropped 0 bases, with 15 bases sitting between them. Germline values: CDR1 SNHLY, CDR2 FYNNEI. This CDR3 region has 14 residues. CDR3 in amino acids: CALGGSSSTDTQYF. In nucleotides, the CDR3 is TGTGCCCTCGGGGGTAGCTCTAGCACAGATACGCAGTATTTT.

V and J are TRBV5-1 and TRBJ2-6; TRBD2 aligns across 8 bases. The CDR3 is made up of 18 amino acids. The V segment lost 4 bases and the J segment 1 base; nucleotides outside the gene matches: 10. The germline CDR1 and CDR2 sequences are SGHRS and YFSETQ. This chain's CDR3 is CASSLRTSSGSGANVLTF. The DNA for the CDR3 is TGCGCCAGCAGCCTACGGACTAGCTCTGGTTCTGGGGCCAACGTCCTGACTTTC. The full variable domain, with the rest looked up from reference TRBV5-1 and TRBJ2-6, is KAGVTQTPRYLIKTRGQQVTLSCSPISGHRSVSWYQQTPGQGLQFLFEYFSETQRNKGNFPGRFSGRQFSNSRSEMNVSTLELGDSALYLCASSLRTSSGSGANVLTFGAGSRLTVL.

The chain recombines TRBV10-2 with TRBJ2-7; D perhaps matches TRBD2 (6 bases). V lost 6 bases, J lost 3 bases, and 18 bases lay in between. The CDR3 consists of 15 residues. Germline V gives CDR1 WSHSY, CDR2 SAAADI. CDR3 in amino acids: CASREGRSTFYEQYF. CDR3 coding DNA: TGCGCCAGCAGGGAGGGACGGTCAACTTTCTACGAGCAGTACTTC.

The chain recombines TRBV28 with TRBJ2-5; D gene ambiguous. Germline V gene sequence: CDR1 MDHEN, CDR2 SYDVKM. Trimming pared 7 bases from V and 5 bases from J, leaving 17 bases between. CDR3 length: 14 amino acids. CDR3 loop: CASTQSSTGETQYF. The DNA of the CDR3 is TGTGCCAGCACACAGAGCTCAACCGGGGAGACCCAGTACTTC.

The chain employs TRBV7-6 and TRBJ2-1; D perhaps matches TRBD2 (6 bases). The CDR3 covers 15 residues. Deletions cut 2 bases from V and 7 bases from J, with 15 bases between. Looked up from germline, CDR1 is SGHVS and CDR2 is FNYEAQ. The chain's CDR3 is CASSLYRDSWNEQFF. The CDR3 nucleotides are TGTGCCAGCAGCTTATATCGGGACTCCTGGAATGAGCAGTTCTTC.

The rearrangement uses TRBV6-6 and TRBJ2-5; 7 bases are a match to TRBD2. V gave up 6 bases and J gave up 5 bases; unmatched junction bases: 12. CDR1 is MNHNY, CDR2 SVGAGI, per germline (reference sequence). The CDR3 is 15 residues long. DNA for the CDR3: TGTGCCAGCAGCAAAAACAGGCAGGGAGGGGAGACCCAGTACTTC. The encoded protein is CASSKNRQGGETQYF.

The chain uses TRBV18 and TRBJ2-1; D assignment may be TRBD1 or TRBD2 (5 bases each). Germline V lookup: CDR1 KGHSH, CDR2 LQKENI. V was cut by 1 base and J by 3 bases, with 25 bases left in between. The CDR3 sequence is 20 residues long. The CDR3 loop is CASSPRLNHGTLRIYNEQFF. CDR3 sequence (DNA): TGTGCCAGCTCACCACGATTGAACCACGGGACCCTAAGAATCTACAATGAGCAGTTCTTC.

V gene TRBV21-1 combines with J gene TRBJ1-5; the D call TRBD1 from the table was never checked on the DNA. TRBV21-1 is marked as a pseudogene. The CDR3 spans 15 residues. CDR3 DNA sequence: TGTGCCAGGTACCACGAGACAGGGGGAAATCAGCCCCAGCATTTT. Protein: CARYHETGGNQPQHF.

The CDR3 DNA is TGTGCCAGCAGCTTAGGCGGGCAGGGTCAGCCCCAGCATTTT. Amino acids: CASSLGGQGQPQHF. The chain recombines TRBV7-3 with TRBJ1-5; possible D gene TRBD1, 5 bases. The germline CDR1 and CDR2 sequences are SGHTA and FQGTGA. The V end was cut by 2 bases, the J end by 6 bases, with 11 bases between. The CDR3 contains 14 residues.

CDR3 nucleotides: TGTGCCAGTAGTGACCGAGGGGCTAGCGGGAGGGCCAGGTCCAATGAGCAGTTCTTC. This codes for CASSDRGASGRARSNEQFF. V usage is TRBV19 and J usage is TRBJ2-1; 12 positions agree with TRBD2. The J segment lost 6 bases and the V segment lost 5 bases, leaving 17 bases of the junction unmatched. CDR1 is LNHDA, CDR2 SQIVND, per germline (reference sequence). The CDR3 has 19 amino acids.

The CDR3 is CASSRLTGTNTGELFF. CDR3 nucleotides: TGTGCCAGCAGCAGATTGACAGGGACGAACACCGGGGAGCTGTTTTTT. The V call is TRBV5-5, the J call TRBJ2-2; 7 bases agree with TRBD1. Germline V CDR1 and CDR2: SGHKS, YYEKEE (reference sequence). This CDR3 contains 16 residues. With 4 bases clipped from V and 0 bases from J, the junction kept 6 bases outside the gene matches.

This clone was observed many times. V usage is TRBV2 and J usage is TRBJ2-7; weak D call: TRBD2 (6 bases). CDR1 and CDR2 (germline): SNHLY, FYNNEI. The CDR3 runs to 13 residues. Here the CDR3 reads CVSGPAGSYEQYF. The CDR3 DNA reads TGTGTTAGCGGTCCAGCGGGCTCCTACGAGCAGTACTTC.